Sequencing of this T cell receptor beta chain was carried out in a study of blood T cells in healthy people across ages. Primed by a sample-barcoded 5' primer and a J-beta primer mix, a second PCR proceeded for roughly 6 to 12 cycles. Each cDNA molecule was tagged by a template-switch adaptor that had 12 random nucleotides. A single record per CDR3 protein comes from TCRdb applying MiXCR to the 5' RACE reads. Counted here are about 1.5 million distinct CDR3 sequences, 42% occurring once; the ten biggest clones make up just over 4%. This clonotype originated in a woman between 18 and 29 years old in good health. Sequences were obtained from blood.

CDR3 DNA: TGCGCCAGCAGCCTGGGCGGTCTAGCGGGAAATTTAGAGCAGTTCTTC. Its protein is CASSLGGLAGNLEQFF. The V call is TRBV5-1, the J call TRBJ2-1, with 9 positions matching TRBD2. This CDR3 region has 16 residues. The trim removed 4 bases at V and 10 bases at J, leaving 15 bases unmatched. CDR1 is SGHRS and CDR2 is YFSETQ in the germline V gene.